The present entry profiles one TCR beta chain with its context. The entry originates in a study of tumor-infiltrating lymphocytes in primary liver carcinoma. About the study: Each sample had roughly 3.65 to 8 million productive TCRbeta reads regardless of tissue type.

Constant-region priming of 500 to 550 ng total RNA yielded TCR beta cDNA. Three rounds of nested multiplex PCR with slightly modified ARM-PCR produced TCR beta libraries. Two initial PCR rounds of around 10 cycles each paired TRBV1-TRBV30 forward primers with a C-beta reverse primer. TCRdb processed the multiplex PCR reads anew with MiXCR; each CDR3 protein has one entry. This repertoire shows about 320,000 distinct CDR3 sequences, approximately 60% found once; its top ten account for more than 8.5%. Germline V gives CDR1 MNHNY, CDR2 SVGAGI (reference sequence). This CDR3 spans 13 amino acids. V was shortened by 9 bases and J by 0 bases, with 6 bases between the two germline ends. RNA isolated from unsorted whole blood supplied the blood RNA, with germline DNA also extracted.

The chain joins TRBV6-6 to TRBJ1-6; D gene unclear. This clonotype was sampled from a man in his forties with primary liver carcinoma and hepatitis B virus infection. The source material was peripheral blood. In DNA, the CDR3 is TGTGCCAGTATGTACTCCTATAATTCACCCCTCCACTTT. This gives the protein CASMYSYNSPLHF.